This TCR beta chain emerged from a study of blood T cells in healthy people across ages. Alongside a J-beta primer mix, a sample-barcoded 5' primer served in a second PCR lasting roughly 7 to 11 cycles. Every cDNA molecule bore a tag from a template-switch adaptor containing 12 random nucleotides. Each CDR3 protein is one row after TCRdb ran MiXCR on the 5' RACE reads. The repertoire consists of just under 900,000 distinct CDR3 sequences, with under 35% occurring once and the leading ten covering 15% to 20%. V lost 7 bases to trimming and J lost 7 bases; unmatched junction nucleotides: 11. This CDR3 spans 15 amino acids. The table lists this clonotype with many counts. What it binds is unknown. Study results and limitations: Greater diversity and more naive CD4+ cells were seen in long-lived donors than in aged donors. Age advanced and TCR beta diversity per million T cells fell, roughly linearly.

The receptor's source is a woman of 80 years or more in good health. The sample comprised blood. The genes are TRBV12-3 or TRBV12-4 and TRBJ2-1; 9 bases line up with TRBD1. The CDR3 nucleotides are TGTGCCAGCAATCCTGGGACAGGGTATCTTAATGAGCAGTTCTTC. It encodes CASNPGTGYLNEQFF.